These T cell receptor beta chains were read from a single sample in a study of shared clonotypes between healthy human individuals. The repertoire was sequenced with immunoSEQ multiplex PCR; TCRdb's copy has only in-frame clones and lacks some. The repertoire holds about 2.4 million clones, under 95% seen once, with roughly 0.36% in the top ten. The sequencing sample was made of naive CD4+ T cells from PBMCs. These receptors all stem from a man between 18 and 35 years old in good health. Some clones in this sample may be carry-over from other donors' samples. CDR3s include the opening cysteine and the closing phenylalanine or tryptophan. A D gene is named only where the DNA matches it firmly. Size values are once, few and many counts, or a class for expanded clones, and some rows have none.

J	size	V	D	DNA	CDR3
TRBJ1-2	.	TRBV5-6	.	TGTGCCAGCACCTGGGGGGGCAGGGCGCACTATGGCTACACCTTC	CASTWGGRAHYGYTF
TRBJ1-5	few	TRBV30	.	TGTGCCTGGAGTGTTGCAGGGTTTGGGGAAAATCAGCCCCAGCATTTT	CAWSVAGFGENQPQHF
TRBJ2-7	.	TRBV7-9	.	TGTGCCAGCAGCGCCATCAGTCCACCGGGCGCCGAGCAGTACTTC	CASSAISPPGAEQYF
TRBJ2-4	.	TRBV7-8	TRBD2	TGTGCCAGCAGCGCGACTAGCGGGAGTGTGTACATTCAGTACTTC	CASSATSGSVYIQYF
TRBJ1-5	.	TRBV19	.	TGTGCCAGTAGCCCCGGCGACACCGCGGGTCAGCCCCAGCATTTT	CASSPGDTAGQPQHF
TRBJ2-7	.	TRBV11-2	.	TGTGCCAGCAGCTTAGGTGCAGGGAGCTCCTACGAGCAGTACTTC	CASSLGAGSSYEQYF
TRBJ1-1	once	TRBV27	TRBD1	TGTGCCAGCAGTTTTTCGGGGACAGGGGAAGCTTTCTTT	CASSFSGTGEAFF
TRBJ1-1	.	TRBV29-1	.	TGCAGCGTTGTCGGCCAGAAGTCCACTGAAGCTTTCTTT	CSVVGQKSTEAFF
TRBJ1-2	.	TRBV7-9	.	TGTGCCAGCAGCTATAAAGGAGGTGTCCCGCTCTATGGCTACACCTTC	CASSYKGGVPLYGYTF
TRBJ2-7	.	TRBV4-1	.	TGCGCCAGCAGCCGGGGGACCGAGCGGTACGAGCAGTACTTC	CASSRGTERYEQYF
TRBJ2-7	.	TRBV10-3	.	TGTGCCATCAGTGAGACACGTGGGTTATTGAAGGACAACCCTTCCTACGAGCAGTACTTC	CAISETRGLLKDNPSYEQYF
TRBJ2-1	.	TRBV7-2	TRBD2	TGTGCCAGCAGCCGCTACGGGCTAGCGGAGCACAATGAGCAGTTCTTC	CASSRYGLAEHNEQFF
TRBJ1-5	.	TRBV5-1	.	TGCGCCAGCAGCTCTTTCCCCGATCAGCCCCAGCATTTT	CASSSFPDQPQHF
TRBJ2-5	.	TRBV9	TRBD1	TGTGCCAGACACCTTTTTGGGACAGGGGAGGGGTGGTTCCCAGAGACCCAGTACTTC	CARHLFGTGEGWFPETQYF
TRBJ1-2	.	TRBV4-3	.	TGCGCCAGCAGCCGGCGGGTCCAGGGGCCCACCTATGGCTACACCTTC	CASSRRVQGPTYGYTF
TRBJ1-1	.	TRBV7-8	TRBD1	TGTGCCAGCAGCTTAGGGGGACAGGTTGGTGAAGCTTTCTTT	CASSLGGQVGEAFF
TRBJ1-5	.	TRBV4-3	.	TGCGCCAGCAGCCAAGATTGGGGTCAGCCCCAGCATTTT	CASSQDWGQPQHF
TRBJ1-1	.	TRBV5-1	.	TGCGCCAGCAGCTCTTCACCAAACACTGAAGCTTTCTTT	CASSSSPNTEAFF
TRBJ2-7	.	TRBV7-2	TRBD2	TGTGCCAGCAGCTCAACACCCGGGACTAGCGGGAGGGCGTCCGAGCAGTACTTC	CASSSTPGTSGRASEQYF
TRBJ1-1	.	TRBV7-8	TRBD1	TGTGCCAGCAGCTTCCAGGACAGGGGTAACACTGAAGCTTTCTTT	CASSFQDRGNTEAFF
TRBJ2-1	.	TRBV28	TRBD2	TGTGCCAGCAGTTCGCTAGCGGGAGTAATTCCCTACAATGAGCAGTTCTTC	CASSSLAGVIPYNEQFF
TRBJ2-1	.	TRBV6-4	.	TGTGCCAGCAGTGAGGCGGCGGGACCCTACAATGAGCAGTTCTTC	CASSEAAGPYNEQFF
TRBJ2-3	.	TRBV5-1	TRBD1	TGCGCCAGCAGCTTACAGGGGCAGGCAGATACGCAGTATTTT	CASSLQGQADTQYF
TRBJ1-1	.	TRBV7-9	TRBD1	TGTGCCAGCAGCCTCGGACAGGGCGCTGAAGCTTTCTTT	CASSLGQGAEAFF
TRBJ2-1	.	TRBV30	TRBD1	TGTGCCTGGACTAATTCCCGGACAGGGGCCCCTTACAATGAGCAGTTCTTC	CAWTNSRTGAPYNEQFF
TRBJ2-1	.	TRBV18	TRBD2	TGTGCCAGCTCACCACCTGGGTCGGGGGGAATTTACAATGAGCAGTTCTTC	CASSPPGSGGIYNEQFF
TRBJ2-2	.	TRBV5-1	.	TGCGCCAGCAGCCAGGGGAACACCGGGGAGCTGTTTTTT	CASSQGNTGELFF
TRBJ2-5	.	TRBV25-1	.	TGTGCCAGCAGTGATCACGAGACCCAGTACTTC	CASSDHETQYF
TRBJ1-1	few	TRBV7-3	.	TGTGCCAGCACCGACAAAGGTGAAGCTTTCTTT	CASTDKGEAFF
TRBJ1-4	.	TRBV6-1	.	TGTGCCAGCCGGGACATCACAACTAATGAAAAACTGTTTTTT	CASRDITTNEKLFF
TRBJ1-3	.	TRBV5-1	.	TGCGCCAGCAGCAGGAATCCAGGTGCTGGAAACACCATATATTTT	CASSRNPGAGNTIYF
TRBJ2-1	.	TRBV18	TRBD1	TGTGCCAGCTCACCAGGGGACAGTAGCTCCTACAATGAGCAGTTCTTC	CASSPGDSSSYNEQFF
TRBJ2-7	.	TRBV2	.	TGCGCCAGCAGAAGAGACGTTGCGGCCTACGAGCAGTACTTC	CASRRDVAAYEQYF
TRBJ2-7	.	TRBV6-6	.	TGTGCCAGCAGGGAAAGGGACGGAGCCTACGAGCAGTACTTC	CASRERDGAYEQYF
TRBJ1-4	.	TRBV6-1	.	TGTGCCAGCAGTGTTACGAAGGACCCTAATGAAAAACTGTTTTTT	CASSVTKDPNEKLFF
TRBJ2-1	once	TRBV7-7	.	TGTGCCAGCAGCTTAGACAGTTACAATGAGCAGTTCTTC	CASSLDSYNEQFF
TRBJ2-2	.	TRBV14	.	TGTGCCAGCAGCCAAGAAATGGGGCGGGGTAGCGAGGAGCTGTTTTTT	CASSQEMGRGSEELFF
TRBJ2-3	.	TRBV5-4	.	TGTGCCAGCAGCTTGAGCGGTTTTAGCACAGATACGCAGTATTTT	CASSLSGFSTDTQYF
TRBJ2-7	.	TRBV30	.	TGTGCCTGGAGTCGCGGAGGATTCTACGAGCAGTACTTC	CAWSRGGFYEQYF
TRBJ2-5	once	TRBV6-5	.	TGTGCCAGCAGCTTTAAGGGGAAAGCTCAAGAGACCCAGTACTTC	CASSFKGKAQETQYF
TRBJ2-1	.	TRBV18	.	TGTGCCAGCTCACCTTCGGGGATCAATGAGCAGTTCTTC	CASSPSGINEQFF
TRBJ1-2	.	TRBV6-1	TRBD1	TGTGCCAGCAGTGTACGACAGGGGGAAGGCTACACCTTC	CASSVRQGEGYTF
TRBJ1-3	.	TRBV18	.	TGTGCCAGCTCACTGGAGTTCTCTGGAAACACCATATATTTT	CASSLEFSGNTIYF
TRBJ2-1	.	TRBV9	.	TGTGCCAGCAGCGGGAGTCTGAACGATGAGCAGTTCTTC	CASSGSLNDEQFF
TRBJ2-5	.	TRBV18	.	TGTGCCAGCTCACAGGGGTTGCAGACCCAGTACTTC	CASSQGLQTQYF
TRBJ1-2	.	TRBV28	TRBD1	TGTGCCAGTCGACAGGGGAATGGCTACACCTTC	CASRQGNGYTF
TRBJ1-4	.	TRBV6-5	.	TGTGCCAGCAGCCGCGCTAATGAAAAACTGTTTTTT	CASSRANEKLFF
TRBJ2-5	.	TRBV6-4	.	TGTGCCAGCAGTGACGCGGGGGCTCGGGAGACCCAGTACTTC	CASSDAGARETQYF
TRBJ2-5	.	TRBV2	TRBD1	TGTGCCAGCAGTGTCCCCAGGGGGCACGTGGAGACCCAGTACTTC	CASSVPRGHVETQYF
TRBJ2-6	.	TRBV11-1	.	TGTGCCAGCAGCCCTCTCGATATGGCCTCTGGGGCCAACGTCCTGACTTTC	CASSPLDMASGANVLTF
TRBJ1-5	.	TRBV28	.	TGTGCCAGCAGCCGCGGGGGGGGAGATAGCAATCAGCCCCAGCATTTT	CASSRGGGDSNQPQHF
TRBJ1-2	.	TRBV5-1	TRBD1	TGCGCCAGCCGCCCGACAGGGGCGGAAGGCTACACCTTC	CASRPTGAEGYTF
TRBJ2-3	.	TRBV11-2	.	TGTGCCAGCAGCGTGACAGGCTATCCCCCAGATACGCAGTATTTT	CASSVTGYPPDTQYF
TRBJ1-2	.	TRBV5-6	.	TGTGCCAGCAGCTTGTTTCGGGGGTCCGGTAACTATGGCTACACCTTC	CASSLFRGSGNYGYTF
TRBJ2-5	.	TRBV15	.	TGTGCCACCAGCAGAGACCTTTCTAGCGCTTCCCAAGAGACCCAGTACTTC	CATSRDLSSASQETQYF
TRBJ2-7	.	TRBV18	.	TGTGCCAGCTCACCGGGTGGGGACGAGCAGTACTTC	CASSPGGDEQYF
TRBJ2-5	.	TRBV6-6	TRBD1	TGTGCCAGCAGACACCCAGGGGGAACCCAGTACTTC	CASRHPGGTQYF
TRBJ2-1	.	TRBV28	TRBD2	TGTGCCAGCACAAGTCCTAGCGGGAGGAGCTCCTACAATGAGCAGTTCTTC	CASTSPSGRSSYNEQFF
TRBJ2-1	.	TRBV5-6	.	TGTGCCAGCAGCTTAAGCTGGGGCGGCGAATACAATGAGCAGTTCTTC	CASSLSWGGEYNEQFF